This TCR beta chain was documented in a study of blood T cell repertoires in COVID-19. Study details: COVID-19 samples from acute and convalescent phases originated in the United States, Italy and Spain.

The repertoire was sequenced with immunoSEQ multiplex PCR; TCRdb's copy has only in-frame clones and lacks some. The table shows fewer than 250,000 clones, with 70% to 85% occurring only once. Donors were grouped by their self-reported clinical history. Germline CDR1 MNHNS, CDR2 SASEGT. The V and J ends lost 2 bases and 10 bases respectively, with 11 bases between them. This CDR3 is built from 12 residues. The TCR comes from a woman aged 25-40 years who had recovered from COVID-19. Sequenced input: PBMCs or T cells enriched from blood (not recorded which). The chain has TRBV6-1 and TRBJ1-1, with D maybe TRBD1 (5 bases). For the CDR3, the DNA is TGTGCCAGCAGTGAACAGGGTCTCGGAGCTTTCTTT. It translates to CASSEQGLGAFF.